This passage covers 23 T cell receptor beta chains from one sample sequenced in a study of beta chain features in type 1 diabetes. Whole-study findings and limits: Shorter TCRB CDR3s, moderately but significantly so, were found in Type 1 diabetes patients in all four CD4+ subsets.

Their antigens remain unidentified. Investigators reverse transcribed all isolated RNA, so they sequenced expressed TCRB transcripts. Assay used: immunoSEQ multiplex PCR; TCRdb lists only in-frame clones, some missing. Seen here are about 41,000 clones, approximately 60% observed once, and the top ten hold approximately 1.6%. Specimen: Tregs from blood. The receptor set was obtained from a man aged 25 to 40 with type 1 diabetes. Some clones in this sample may be carry-over from other donors' samples.

The chain couples TRBV5-1 to TRBJ1-5; TRBD1 aligns across 8 bases. Germline V gene sequence: CDR1 SGHRS, CDR2 YFSETQ. This CDR3 region has 15 residues. Trimming at V came to 1 base and at J to 2 bases, leaving 2 bases not matched to a gene. The CDR3 reads CASSLMGQGNQPQHF. CDR3 nucleotides: TGCGCCAGCAGCTTGATGGGACAGGGCAATCAGCCCCAGCATTTT.

The genes are TRBV7-9 and TRBJ2-6; TRBD1 might be the D (5 bases). Germline CDR1 and CDR2: SEHNR and FQNEAQ (reference sequence). CDR3 length equals 16 residues. V lost 11 bases to trimming and J lost 0 bases, with 17 bases between them. The CDR3 DNA follows: TGTGCCGGACGGACACCGAGAAGCTCTGGGGCCAACGTCCTGACTTTC. Protein: CAGRTPRSSGANVLTF.

This clone was observed a single time. The V call is TRBV29-1, the J call TRBJ1-6; no clear D. CDR3 length: 13 amino acids. Trimming left V 2 bases short and J 7 bases short, with 9 bases between. Germline V gene lookup returns CDR1 SQVTM and CDR2 ANQGSEA. CDR3 in DNA: TGCAGCGTTGAAACATCCCCGAATTCACCCCTCCACTTT. The encoded protein is CSVETSPNSPLHF. The variable domain in full, with the rest retrieved from reference TRBV29-1 and TRBJ1-6, is SAVISQKPSRDICQRGTSLTIQCQVDSQVTMMFWYRQQPGQSLTLIATANQGSEATYESGFVIDKFPISRPNLTFSTLTVSNMSPEDSSIYLCSVETSPNSPLHFGNGTRLTVT.

This clone has just a few counts. V usage is TRBV12-5 and J usage is TRBJ2-7; D unresolved. CDR3 size: 14 residues. Germline assignment: CDR1 LGHNT and CDR2 FRNRAP. Trimming took off 1 base at V and 6 bases at J, with 13 bases between the two ends. CDR3 bases: TGTGCTAGTGGTTTGGCCCCTAGTATAACCGAGCAGTACTTC. This translates into CASGLAPSITEQYF.

This clone has a handful of counts. The gene calls are TRBV6-6 and TRBJ2-2; 10 nucleotides line up with TRBD2. The junction had 3 bases not matched to a gene; V was cut back by 7 bases and J by 4 bases. There are 14 residues in the CDR3. The germline CDR1 and CDR2 sequences are MNHNY and SVGAGI (reference sequence). CDR3 amino acids: CASIAGGTTGELFF. In DNA, the CDR3 is TGTGCCAGCATAGCGGGGGGTACCACCGGGGAGCTGTTTTTT.

This chain joins TRBV2 and TRBJ2-1, with a tentative D call TRBD1 (6 bases). The CDR3 totals 15 residues. CDR1 is SNHLY, CDR2 FYNNEI, per germline. The V end lost 2 bases, the J end lost 0 bases, and 8 bases lay between the germline ends. CDR3 loop: CASSERGGSYNEQFF. The CDR3 coding sequence is TGTGCCAGCAGTGAACGAGGGGGCTCCTACAATGAGCAGTTCTTC. Together with reference TRBV2 and TRBJ2-1, the CDR3 gives the full variable domain: EPEVTQTPSHQVTQMGQEVILRCVPISNHLYFYWYRQILGQKVEFLVSFYNNEISEKSEIFDDQFSVERPDGSNFTLKIRSTKLEDSAMYFCASSERGGSYNEQFFGPGTRLTVL.

The rearrangement uses TRBV28 and TRBJ1-2, with a possible D match to TRBD1 (5 bases). There are 12 residues in the CDR3. Trimming took off 5 bases at V and 6 bases at J, with 10 bases between the two ends. Germline loops: CDR1 MDHEN, CDR2 SYDVKM. CDR3 sequence (DNA): TGTGCCAGCAGTGGGGCGGTCGATGGCTACACCTTC. Protein sequence: CASSGAVDGYTF.

This chain connects TRBV28 to TRBJ2-2, with D perhaps TRBD1 (6 bases). With 4 bases removed from V and 7 bases from J, the gap between germline ends came to 16 bases. Germline loops: CDR1 MDHEN, CDR2 SYDVKM. This CDR3 has 15 amino acids. In nucleotides, the CDR3 is TGTGCCAGCAGTTCCCCACGGGACATACACGGGGAGCTGTTTTTT. Protein sequence: CASSSPRDIHGELFF.

The chain couples TRBV29-1 to TRBJ2-5; 10 nucleotides match TRBD2. The CDR3 totals 13 residues. J gave up 2 bases and V 7 bases, and 4 bases lay outside the gene matches. The V gene's germline CDR1 is SQVTM and CDR2 ANQGSEA. CDR3 sequence (DNA): TGCAGCGCACGGACTAGCGGTCAAGAGACCCAGTACTTC. Its translation is CSARTSGQETQYF.

The CDR3: CASSLNAGGTANSPLHF. Here the CDR3 DNA reads TGCGCCAGCAGCCTGAACGCGGGTGGGACAGCAAATTCACCCCTCCACTTT. The chain joins TRBV4-1 to TRBJ1-6; 7 bases line up with TRBD1. CDR3 length equals 17 residues. With 4 bases clipped from V and 7 bases from J, the junction kept 13 bases outside the gene matches. The germline V gene has CDR1 MGHRA and CDR2 YSYEKL.

The chain has TRBV14 and TRBJ1-6; D is ambiguous. Trimming removed 5 bases from V and 3 bases from J, with 11 bases in between. Germline V gene data show CDR1 as SGHDN and CDR2 as FVKESK. The CDR3 sequence is 15 residues long. In nucleotides, the CDR3 is TGTGCCAGCAGCTTAGCCGGGAGCTATAATTCACCCCTCCACTTT. Translating gives CASSLAGSYNSPLHF.

V and J are TRBV18 and TRBJ1-5; D is ambiguous. V lost 2 bases to trimming and J lost 4 bases, with 12 bases between them. Germline loops: CDR1 KGHSH, CDR2 LQKENI. The length of the CDR3 is 15 residues. CDR3 protein: CASSPMASQNQPQHF. The DNA of the CDR3 is TGTGCCAGCTCACCAATGGCGTCACAGAATCAGCCCCAGCATTTT. The variable domain in full, with the rest retrieved from reference TRBV18 and TRBJ1-5, is NAGVMQNPRHLVRRRGQEARLRCSPMKGHSHVYWYRQLPEEGLKFMVYLQKENIIDESGMPKERFSAEFPKEGPSILRIQQVVRGDSAAYFCASSPMASQNQPQHFGDGTRLSIL.

The chain couples TRBV5-1 to TRBJ1-1; perhaps TRBD1 as D (6 bases). CDR3 size: 15 residues. Germline CDR1 reads SGHRS; CDR2 reads YFSETQ. Trimming left V 0 bases short and J 4 bases short, with 13 bases between. This CDR3 reads CASSLAGRGTTEAFF. CDR3 nucleotide sequence: TGCGCCAGCAGCTTGGCCGGCAGGGGTACCACTGAAGCTTTCTTT.

This chain links TRBV5-1 with TRBJ2-7; D gene ambiguous. The CDR3 spans 15 residues. CDR1 is SGHRS, CDR2 YFSETQ, per germline. Trimming took 1 base from V and 3 from J, leaving 14 bases between them. The DNA of the CDR3 is TGCGCCAGCAGCTTGATTCCCGCGACTTTCTACGAGCAGTACTTC. Translated, it gives CASSLIPATFYEQYF.

The chain combines TRBV28 with TRBJ1-5; TRBD1 is a possible D gene (5 bases). Trimming pared 7 bases from V and 6 bases from J, leaving 13 bases between. The CDR3 covers 13 residues. Germline V CDR1 and CDR2: MDHEN, SYDVKM. CDR3 amino acids: CASNSGRGQPQHF. In DNA form, the CDR3 reads TGTGCCAGCAATTCAGGGAGGGGTCAGCCCCAGCATTTT. Supplemented by reference TRBV28 and TRBJ1-5, the full variable domain reads DVKVTQSSRYLVKRTGEKVFLECVQDMDHENMFWYRQDPGLGLRLIYFSYDVKMKEKGDIPEGYSVSREKKERFSLILESASTNQTSMYLCASNSGRGQPQHFGDGTRLSIL.

This clone was seen more than once but under ten times. CDR3 DNA: TGTGCCAGCAGCCCGGGACAGGGGGCAGATACGCAGTATTTT. It yields the protein CASSPGQGADTQYF. The gene calls are TRBV11-2 and TRBJ2-3, with 11 bases aligning to TRBD1. V lost 5 bases, J lost 4 bases, and 2 bases stayed unmatched. The CDR3 covers 14 residues. Germline CDR1 reads SGHAT; CDR2 reads FQNNGV.

The J gene is TRBJ2-5, the V gene TRBV29-1, with a possible D match to TRBD1 (6 bases). The germline V gene has CDR1 SQVTM and CDR2 ANQGSEA. The CDR3 is made up of 12 amino acids. The germline V and J ends were trimmed by 6 bases and 0 bases, with 8 bases remaining between them. The CDR3 spells CSVTGNQETQYF. In DNA form, the CDR3 reads TGCAGCGTAACAGGGAACCAAGAGACCCAGTACTTC.

V is TRBV7-9 and J is TRBJ2-3; weak D call: TRBD1 (7 bases). The CDR3 extends over 15 amino acids. Per the germline V gene, CDR1 is SEHNR and CDR2 is FQNEAQ (reference sequence). V was clipped by 5 bases and J by 6 bases, with 18 bases between them. The CDR3 loop reads CASSKGGGARDTQYF. Here the CDR3 DNA reads TGTGCCAGCAGCAAAGGGGGCGGGGCCCGTGATACGCAGTATTTT.

This chain links TRBV7-8 with TRBJ2-5; TRBD1 matches at 9 bases. The V segment lost 4 bases and the J segment 4 bases; nucleotides outside the gene matches: 1. CDR3 length: 13 amino acids. CDR1 is SGHVS and CDR2 is FQNEAQ in the germline V gene. The CDR3, as DNA: TGTGCCAGCAGCTACAGGGGGCGAGAGACCCAGTACTTC. Its translation: CASSYRGRETQYF.

The chain recombines TRBV5-4 with TRBJ2-5; the match to TRBD1 covers 9 bases. CDR3 length equals 14 residues. Losses at the gene ends were 2 bases for V and 5 bases for J; bases not matched to a gene: 4. The germline V gene has CDR1 SGHNT and CDR2 YYREEE (reference sequence). CDR3 bases: TGTGCCAGCAGCTTACAGGGGGCGCGGGAGACCCAGTACTTC. It encodes CASSLQGARETQYF.

V is TRBV18 and J is TRBJ1-2, with 7 bases identical to TRBD1. The V segment lost 0 bases and the J segment 5 bases; nucleotides outside the gene matches: 6. The germline V gene encodes CDR1 KGHSH and CDR2 LQKENI. The CDR3 is 15 amino acids. CDR3 loop: CASSPPQGFEYGYTF. As DNA, the CDR3 is TGTGCCAGCTCACCACCACAGGGGTTCGAGTATGGCTACACCTTC.

The genes are TRBV6-1 and TRBJ1-5; maybe TRBD1 (5 bases). V dropped 11 bases and J dropped 5 bases, with 22 bases sitting between them. This CDR3 spans 15 amino acids. The V gene's germline CDR1 is MNHNS and CDR2 SASEGT. CDR3 sequence: CASQRKPGGDQPQHF. The DNA for the CDR3 is TGTGCCTCCCAAAGGAAACCTGGAGGGGATCAGCCCCAGCATTTT.

V gene TRBV19 combines with J gene TRBJ1-5, with TRBD1 matching 10 bases. CDR3 length equals 18 residues. Trimming took 4 bases from V and 7 from J; bases not matched to a gene: 16. From germline, CDR1 is LNHDA and CDR2 SQIVND (reference sequence). The CDR3 region has the DNA TGTGCCAGTAGTAACCCGACGGGACAGGGGCGATGGAACCAGCCCCAGCATTTT. Protein: CASSNPTGQGRWNQPQHF.